This TCR beta chain was profiled in a study of control samples from healthy donors and cancer patients. CDR3 length: 16 amino acids. The germline gives CDR1 MDHEN, CDR2 SYDVKM. Trimming removed 6 bases from V and 12 bases from J, with 27 bases in between. The data were produced by immunoSEQ multiplex PCR, yet TCRdb's version contains in-frame clones alone and is incomplete. The data hold roughly 450,000 clones, with 90% observed a single time. V and J are TRBV28 and TRBJ2-4, with D tentatively TRBD1 (6 bases). The clonotype originates from a man between 35 and 55 years old with head and neck cancer. Sequenced input: PBMCs. Written as DNA, the CDR3 is TGTGCCAGCAGAGATAACCAGGGGCGATTGACGGCGGGTCAGTACTTC. It is translated as CASRDNQGRLTAGQYF.